A selection of T cell receptor beta chains follows, all from one sample in a study of patients and donors after allogeneic stem cell transplantation. TCRdb re-derived calls from the RT-PCR reads in MiXCR, one entry per CDR3 protein. Of about a million distinct CDR3 sequences listed, about 20% are singletons. Sample: blood, either unsorted or a sorted T cell fraction (not recorded which). All receptors come from a human donor who was either an allogeneic HSCT recipient or a stem cell or donor lymphocyte infusion donor (not recorded which). It is not recorded whose cells these are; they may come from a transplant donor. CDR3s include the opening cysteine and the closing phenylalanine or tryptophan. Clone size is not always given. Where it is, it says once, few, many or a class for expanded clones.

CDR3 protein	J gene	clone size	V gene
CSVDSTSGLHYNEQFF	TRBJ2-1	-	TRBV29-1
CASSASGATNEKLFF	TRBJ1-4	-	TRBV9
CATSSQGQGPPRQYF	TRBJ2-7	-	TRBV6-2/TRBV6-3
CATSDLAGTGIDTQYF	TRBJ2-3	many	TRBV24-1
CSARGGITDTQYF	TRBJ2-3	-	TRBV20-1
CATSDPVREYEQYF	TRBJ2-7	many	TRBV24-1
CASSLGLVYNEQFF	TRBJ2-1	many	TRBV7-9
CASSFSTGTGELFF	TRBJ2-2	-	TRBV6-2/TRBV6-3
CASSEPLVGTPNQPQHF	TRBJ1-5	few	TRBV6-1
CSVPDSGNTIYF	TRBJ1-3	many	TRBV29-1
CASSREAGRGNEQFF	TRBJ2-1	few	TRBV6-1
CASSQGTGGRVDTEAFF	TRBJ1-1	-	TRBV4-1
CASSPGLGGELFF	TRBJ2-2	-	TRBV7-7
CASSGTGTGGTEAFF	TRBJ1-1	-	TRBV7-9
CASSLQGTGRSGSEQYF	TRBJ2-7	-	TRBV12-3/TRBV12-4
CASRRTGSRNNEQFF	TRBJ2-1	-	TRBV12-3/TRBV12-4
CASSQFRDLNTEAFF	TRBJ1-1	few	TRBV11-2
CASSPFSHPRSGANVLTF	TRBJ2-6	many	TRBV12-3/TRBV12-4
CASSQGTKNIQYF	TRBJ2-4	-	TRBV4-2
CASSRTGEWNQPQHF	TRBJ1-5	few	TRBV19
CASSALMGTEAFF	TRBJ1-1	few	TRBV9
CASSTLKTPFVNEQYF	TRBJ2-7	-	TRBV5-6
CASSVSIYEQYF	TRBJ2-7	few	TRBV6-4
CASSHRRVNEQFF	TRBJ2-1	-	TRBV4-1
CSASLGGADTQYF	TRBJ2-3	-	TRBV20-1
CASRGHGSSYEQFF	TRBJ2-1	few	TRBV12-3/TRBV12-4
CASSPAAANENEQFF	TRBJ2-1	-	TRBV5-6
CASSDTGGLNQPQHF	TRBJ1-5	-	TRBV2